This TCR beta chain was retrieved from a study of T cell responses to AZD1222 COVID-19 vaccine. Study context: Second-dose groups at about 4 or about 12 weeks were pooled.

The table came from immunoSEQ multiplex PCR; TCRdb's copy has only in-frame clones and leaves some out. This sample has some 130,000 clones; more than 75% occur once, and the top ten carry less than 4%. Points from the study as a whole: Sampling that yielded the repertoires occurred only after the peak T cell response. Mostly white British, mostly female donors; authors suggested clonal diversity may be underestimated. Spike regions recognized by vaccine-associated CD4 TCRs spanned the protein, led by 160-218 and 743-854.

A word on this clone: No antigen is known for it.

The CDR3 covers 13 residues. V dropped 5 bases and J dropped 5 bases, with 12 bases sitting between them. Per the germline V gene, CDR1 is MNHEY and CDR2 is SMNVEV (reference sequence). This rearrangement joins TRBV27 to TRBJ1-1, with D possibly being TRBD1 (5 bases). The receptor was isolated from an adult in good health. This specimen was peripheral blood, taken on day 0 of AZD1222 vaccination. CDR3 bases: TGTGCCAGCAGTCCCCAGGGAGATACTGAAGCTTTCTTT. Amino acid sequence: CASSPQGDTEAFF.